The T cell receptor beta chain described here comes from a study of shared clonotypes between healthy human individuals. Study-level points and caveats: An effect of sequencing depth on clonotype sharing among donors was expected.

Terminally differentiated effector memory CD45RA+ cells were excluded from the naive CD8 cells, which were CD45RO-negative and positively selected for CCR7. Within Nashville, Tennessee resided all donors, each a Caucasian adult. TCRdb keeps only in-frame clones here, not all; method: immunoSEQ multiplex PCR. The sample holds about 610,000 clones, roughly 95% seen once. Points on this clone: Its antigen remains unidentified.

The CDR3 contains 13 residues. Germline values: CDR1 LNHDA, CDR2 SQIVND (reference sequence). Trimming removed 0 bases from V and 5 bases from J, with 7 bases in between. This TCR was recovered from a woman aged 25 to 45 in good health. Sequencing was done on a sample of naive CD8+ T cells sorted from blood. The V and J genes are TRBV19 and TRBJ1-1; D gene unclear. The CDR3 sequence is CASSIDQWTEAFF. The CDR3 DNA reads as TGTGCCAGTAGTATAGACCAGTGGACTGAAGCTTTCTTT.